The 27 T cell receptor beta chains given below trace back to one sample, sequenced in a study of blood T cell repertoires in COVID-19. Sequenced by immunoSEQ multiplex PCR; TCRdb stores in-frame clones only, minus some. The sample shows over 250,000 clones, about 91% of them seen only once. The source material was peripheral blood. These receptor sequences come from a person under 35 with COVID-19, enrolled during active disease.

The V gene is TRBV28, the J gene TRBJ1-2; TRBD1 agrees at 8 bases. Per germline, CDR1 MDHEN and CDR2 SYDVKM. V lost 5 bases and J lost 4; bases outside the gene matches: 9. The CDR3 has 15 amino acids. CDR3 in amino acids: CASSGGGQAGYGYTF. The CDR3 DNA follows: TGTGCCAGCAGTGGAGGGGGACAGGCCGGCTATGGCTACACCTTC.

The rearrangement links TRBV9 to TRBJ2-1; tentatively, D is TRBD2 (5 bases). The CDR3 is 15 amino acids. Trimming shortened V by 4 bases and J by 1 base, and 12 bases separated the two germline ends. Germline CDR1 SGDLS, CDR2 YYNGEE. CDR3: CASSPRTGSYNEQFF. The CDR3 DNA sequence: TGTGCCAGCAGCCCCAGGACTGGTTCCTACAATGAGCAGTTCTTC.

V is TRBV25-1 and J is TRBJ2-3; weak D call: TRBD2 (6 bases). This CDR3 has 15 amino acids. The germline V gene has CDR1 MGHDK and CDR2 SYGVNS. Trimming pared 3 bases from V and 2 bases from J, leaving 12 bases between. DNA for the CDR3: TGTGCCAGCAGTGACGGAGGGAGGACCACAGATACGCAGTATTTT. Protein sequence: CASSDGGRTTDTQYF.

The rearrangement uses TRBV4-1 and TRBJ2-7; D is possibly TRBD2 (6 bases). Germline-derived CDR1 and CDR2 are MGHRA and YSYEKL. Trimming cost V 0 bases and J 0 bases, with 15 bases left between them. This CDR3 has 17 residues. The CDR3 DNA reads TGCGCCAGCAGCCAAGATCGGGCAGGGACTTTCTCCTACGAGCAGTACTTC. This gives the protein CASSQDRAGTFSYEQYF.

The rearrangement joins TRBV7-9 to TRBJ2-7; the D is unclear. The germline V and J ends were trimmed by 5 bases and 3 bases, with 17 bases remaining between them. The CDR3 sequence is 15 residues long. Germline CDR1 is SEHNR and CDR2 is FQNEAQ (reference sequence). The CDR3 DNA follows: TGTGCCAGCAGCCCGCCGGAGATAGGCCACTACGAGCAGTACTTC. Its protein is CASSPPEIGHYEQYF. The full variable domain, rest sourced from reference TRBV7-9 and TRBJ2-7, is DTGVSQNPRHKITKRGQNVTFRCDPISEHNRLYWYRQTLGQGPEFLTYFQNEAQLEKSRLLSDRFSAERPKGSFSTLEIQRTEQGDSAMYLCASSPPEIGHYEQYFGPGTRLTVT.

The chain employs TRBV6-2 or TRBV6-3 and TRBJ2-2, with 13 bases fitting TRBD2. Trimming at V came to 4 bases and at J to 7 bases, leaving 18 bases not matched to a gene. Looked up from germline, CDR1 is MNHEY and CDR2 is SVGEGT. There are 20 residues in the CDR3. CDR3 sequence reads: CASSSRPGLRTSGSFGELFF. For the CDR3, the DNA is TGTGCCAGCAGTTCCCGCCCGGGACTTAGGACTAGCGGGAGTTTCGGGGAGCTGTTTTTT.

This clone came up a few times. V usage is TRBV25-1 and J usage is TRBJ2-5; 7 positions agree with TRBD2. The V gene's germline CDR1 is MGHDK and CDR2 SYGVNS. The CDR3 is made up of 17 amino acids. The junction had 13 bases not matched to a gene; V was cut back by 2 bases and J by 4 bases. CDR3 sequence reads: CASSESASGNGAETQYF. Here the CDR3 DNA reads TGTGCCAGCAGTGAAAGTGCTAGCGGAAACGGCGCAGAGACCCAGTACTTC.

The gene calls are TRBV27 and TRBJ2-7; 7 bases agree with TRBD2. Germline V gene lookup returns CDR1 MNHEY and CDR2 SMNVEV (reference sequence). The V and J ends lost 5 bases and 7 bases, in that order; junction bases with no gene match: 2. The CDR3 length is 11 residues. The CDR3 protein is CASSMGGEQYF. For the CDR3, the DNA is TGTGCCAGCAGTATGGGAGGGGAGCAGTACTTC.

J is TRBJ2-7 and V is TRBV24-1; the match to TRBD2 covers 7 bases. There are 13 residues in the CDR3. Germline V lookup: CDR1 KGHDR, CDR2 SFDVKD. V shed 6 bases, J shed 2 bases, and the junction held 3 bases outside the gene matches. The CDR3 protein is CATSSGTTYEQYF. CDR3 bases: TGTGCCACCAGTAGCGGGACCACCTACGAGCAGTACTTC.

This sequence joins TRBV5-6 and TRBJ2-2; D is uncertain. Trimming left V 1 base short and J 5 bases short, with 15 bases between. Germline V CDR1 and CDR2: SGHDT, YYEEEE. This CDR3 comprises 16 residues. CDR3 nucleotide sequence: TGTGCCAGCAGCTTGAATGTCTACGGTGGTACCGGGGAGCTGTTTTTT. Encoded protein: CASSLNVYGGTGELFF.

The rearrangement links TRBV7-6 to TRBJ2-1, with TRBD2 matching 9 bases. This CDR3 has 18 residues. V gave up 3 bases and J gave up 3 bases; unmatched junction bases: 12. Germline values: CDR1 SGHVS, CDR2 FNYEAQ. The CDR3 spells CASSLGAGGPGLYNEQFF. DNA of the CDR3: TGTGCCAGCAGCTTGGGAGCGGGAGGCCCGGGGCTCTACAATGAGCAGTTCTTC.

This clone is a singleton in its sample. The rearrangement links TRBV19 to TRBJ2-1, with TRBD2 matching over 9 bases. The ends lost 0 bases at V and 7 bases at J; junction bases unmatched: 10. The CDR3 loop spans 17 amino acids. Per germline, CDR1 LNHDA and CDR2 SQIVND (reference sequence). The CDR3 is CASSIDLLAREGNEQFF. In DNA form, the CDR3 reads TGTGCCAGTAGTATAGATCTATTGGCGCGGGAGGGGAATGAGCAGTTCTTC.

V usage is TRBV2 and J usage is TRBJ2-3; D may be TRBD2 (5 bases). This CDR3 is 15 amino acids long. The germline gives CDR1 SNHLY, CDR2 FYNNEI. With 0 bases removed from V and 3 bases from J, the gap between germline ends came to 10 bases. This chain's CDR3 is CASSEAKRRTDTQYF. In nucleotides, the CDR3 is TGTGCCAGCAGTGAAGCGAAGAGGAGGACAGATACGCAGTATTTT.

The chain has TRBV7-6 and TRBJ2-1; 7 positions agree with TRBD2. V was pared by 2 bases and J by 9 bases, with 10 bases of the junction left unmatched. The CDR3 consists of 15 residues. Germline CDR1 and CDR2: SGHVS and FNYEAQ. This chain's CDR3 is CASSLIAGEYGEQFF. CDR3 nucleotide sequence: TGTGCCAGCAGCTTAATCGCGGGAGAGTATGGTGAGCAGTTCTTC.

The chain joins TRBV19 to TRBJ1-2, with 7 positions matching TRBD1. The trim removed 6 bases at V and 7 bases at J, leaving 8 bases unmatched. Germline V gene lookup returns CDR1 LNHDA and CDR2 SQIVND (reference sequence). CDR3 length equals 13 residues. The CDR3 coding sequence is TGTGCCAGTAGCATCAACAGGGGTGGTGGCTACACCTTC. Its protein is CASSINRGGGYTF.

The rearrangement uses TRBV6-5 and TRBJ1-2; 7 nucleotides align to TRBD1. CDR3 length: 15 amino acids. V shed 6 bases, J shed 3 bases, and the junction held 10 bases outside the gene matches. Germline values: CDR1 MNHEY, CDR2 SVGAGI. CDR3 bases: TGTGCCAGCAGAACCGTGGAGGGGGCTTACTATGGCTACACCTTC. Protein sequence: CASRTVEGAYYGYTF.

The chain links TRBV15 to TRBJ1-1, with D possibly TRBD1 on 6 matching bases. This CDR3 comprises 15 residues. The V and J ends lost 3 bases and 1 base respectively, with 12 bases between them. Germline assignment: CDR1 LNHNV and CDR2 YYDKDF (reference sequence). The CDR3 sequence is CATSRGAAGNTEAFF. The DNA for the CDR3 is TGTGCCACCAGCAGGGGGGCGGCAGGGAACACTGAAGCTTTCTTT. Supplemented by reference TRBV15 and TRBJ1-1, the full variable domain reads DAMVIQNPRYQVTQFGKPVTLSCSQTLNHNVMYWYQQKSSQAPKLLFHYYDKDFNNEADTPDNFQSRRPNTSFCFLDIRSPGLGDTAMYLCATSRGAAGNTEAFFGQGTRLTVV.

The rearrangement links TRBV7-2 to TRBJ2-5; 7 nucleotides agree with TRBD1. Germline trimming cut 3 bases from V and 4 bases from J; bases unmatched to any gene: 8. The CDR3 runs to 15 residues. From germline, CDR1 is SGHTA and CDR2 FQGNSA. The CDR3 DNA sequence: TGTGCCAGCAGCTTCGGACAGGCTACAAGAGAGACCCAGTACTTC. Amino acid sequence: CASSFGQATRETQYF.

This sequence joins TRBV27 and TRBJ2-3, with 10 positions matching TRBD2. The CDR3 has 14 amino acids. Germline V gene data show CDR1 as MNHEY and CDR2 as SMNVEV (reference sequence). The V segment lost 6 bases and the J segment 2 bases; nucleotides outside the gene matches: 2. The CDR3 DNA sequence: TGTGCCAGCAGCCTAGCGGGAGACACAGATACGCAGTATTTT. This codes for CASSLAGDTDTQYF.

The rearrangement links TRBV4-2 to TRBJ2-2, with 12 bases that match TRBD2. Germline CDR1 is LGHNA and CDR2 is YNFKEQ. This CDR3 has 18 amino acids. After removal of 1 base from V and 3 bases from J, the junction contained 6 bases not matched to a gene. Here the CDR3 reads CASSQGPLAGGDTGELFF. CDR3 nucleotides: TGTGCCAGCAGCCAAGGACCGCTAGCGGGAGGGGACACCGGGGAGCTGTTTTTT.

This chain connects TRBV18 to TRBJ1-5, with 9 bases that match TRBD1. The germline V gene encodes CDR1 KGHSH and CDR2 LQKENI. The CDR3 spans 15 residues. Trimming at V came to 3 bases and at J to 3 bases, leaving 3 bases not matched to a gene. Written as DNA, the CDR3 is TGTGCCAGCTCACCCGGGACAGGGATCAATCAGCCCCAGCATTTT. It is translated as CASSPGTGINQPQHF.

This clone was observed a handful of times. The chain carries TRBV19 and TRBJ1-2; the match to TRBD1 covers 8 bases. Trimming cost V 3 bases and J 8 bases; bases outside gene matches: 5. In germline, CDR1 is LNHDA, CDR2 SQIVND (reference sequence). The CDR3 is made up of 13 amino acids. The CDR3 reads CASSIRRGLGYTF. Written as DNA, the CDR3 is TGTGCCAGTAGTATTCGCAGGGGGCTAGGCTACACCTTC.

This clone was picked up a small number of times. This chain links TRBV11-2 with TRBJ1-6; 7 nucleotides match TRBD1. The CDR3 consists of 16 residues. J gave up 6 bases and V 4 bases, and 9 bases lay outside the gene matches. CDR1 is SGHAT, CDR2 FQNNGV, per germline. CDR3 in DNA: TGTGCCAGCAGCTACCACTGGGGACAGCCTAATTCACCCCTCCACTTT. Translating it yields CASSYHWGQPNSPLHF.

The chain links TRBV4-1 to TRBJ2-1; the D is unclear. This CDR3 comprises 15 residues. Germline loops: CDR1 MGHRA, CDR2 YSYEKL. V lost 0 bases and J 0 bases, leaving 6 bases between the germline ends. The CDR3 is CASSQDRYSYNEQFF. CDR3 nucleotide sequence: TGCGCCAGCAGCCAAGACAGGTACTCCTACAATGAGCAGTTCTTC.

The chain uses TRBV5-6 and TRBJ2-2; D is unclear. V was clipped by 1 base and J by 6 bases, with 10 bases between them. Germline CDR1 SGHDT, CDR2 YYEEEE. CDR3 length equals 14 residues. The DNA for the CDR3 is TGTGCCAGCAGCTTGATAGCTTCTGCCGGGGAGCTGTTTTTT. Its protein is CASSLIASAGELFF.

CDR3: CASSAPPDNEQFF. Here the CDR3 DNA reads TGTGCCAGCAGTGCCCCCCCGGACAATGAGCAGTTCTTC. The chain is built from TRBV7-9 and TRBJ2-1; D remains ambiguous. The germline V and J ends were trimmed by 6 bases and 5 bases, with 11 bases remaining between them. Germline loops: CDR1 SEHNR, CDR2 FQNEAQ (reference sequence). The CDR3 length is 13 residues.

The V gene is TRBV24-1, the J gene TRBJ2-7, with D tentatively TRBD2 (6 bases). Germline assignment: CDR1 KGHDR and CDR2 SFDVKD. The CDR3 runs 14 residues. Trimming took 3 bases from V and 2 from J, leaving 10 bases between them. CDR3 sequence reads: CATSDAGRPYEQYF. CDR3 DNA: TGTGCCACCAGTGATGCGGGGCGCCCCTACGAGCAGTACTTC.